This T cell receptor beta chain stems from a study of T cell responses to AZD1222 COVID-19 vaccine. Study results and caveats: Donors skewed white British and female; clonal diversity was possibly underestimated.

The count of this clone is one. Its cognate antigen is unknown. Profiling relied on immunoSEQ multiplex PCR, and the TCRdb table lists in-frame clones only, not all of them. The sample records more than 150,000 clones, 94% being singletons. The V segment lost 4 bases and the J segment 5 bases; nucleotides outside the gene matches: 14. This CDR3 has 16 amino acids. Germline V gene data show CDR1 as MRHNA and CDR2 as SNTAGT. The specimen was peripheral blood, collected on day 0 of AZD1222 vaccination. The TCR originated in an adult in good health. The V call is TRBV6-4, the J call TRBJ2-7; 7 nucleotides agree with TRBD2. The CDR3: CASSVRAMGGRDEQYF. The CDR3 bases are TGTGCCAGCAGTGTCCGGGCTATGGGAGGGAGAGACGAGCAGTACTTC.